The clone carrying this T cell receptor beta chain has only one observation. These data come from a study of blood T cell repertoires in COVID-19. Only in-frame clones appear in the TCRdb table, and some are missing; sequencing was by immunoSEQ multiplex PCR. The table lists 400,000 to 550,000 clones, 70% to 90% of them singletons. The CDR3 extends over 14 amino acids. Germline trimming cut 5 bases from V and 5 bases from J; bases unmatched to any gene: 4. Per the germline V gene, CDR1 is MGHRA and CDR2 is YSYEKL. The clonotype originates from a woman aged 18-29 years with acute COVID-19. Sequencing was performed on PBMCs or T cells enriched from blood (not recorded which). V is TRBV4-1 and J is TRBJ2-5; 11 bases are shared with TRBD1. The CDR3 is CASSGTGGFETQYF. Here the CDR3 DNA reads TGCGCCAGCAGCGGGACAGGGGGTTTTGAGACCCAGTACTTC.